Following are 21 T cell receptor beta chains from one sample sequenced in a study of T cell clones after liver transplantation. The data were produced by immunoSEQ multiplex PCR, yet TCRdb's version contains in-frame clones alone and is incomplete. The top ten hold approximately 3% of the sample, which has 93,000 or so clones, about 80% seen once. Sequencing was performed on CD4+ T cells from blood, taken around 49 months after liver transplant. Receptors were obtained from a human patient who received a liver transplant. Part of the T cell pool may stem from the graft donor.

The CDR3 DNA sequence: TGTGCCAGCAGTGATTTGGGGGCCCTAAACCTCTCTGGAAACACCATATATTTT. As protein: CASSDLGALNLSGNTIYF. V is TRBV2 and J is TRBJ1-3, with a weak D call TRBD1 (6 bases). The CDR3 loop spans 18 amino acids. Trimming removed 3 bases at V and 0 bases at J, with 18 bases between. Per the germline V gene, CDR1 is SNHLY and CDR2 is FYNNEI.

The rearrangement links TRBV6-1 to TRBJ1-5; 7 nucleotides line up with TRBD1. The germline CDR1 and CDR2 sequences are MNHNS and SASEGT. V lost 2 bases to trimming and J lost 2 bases; unmatched junction nucleotides: 6. The CDR3 has 16 amino acids. CDR3 residues: CASSELAGQGNQPQHF. The CDR3 coding sequence is TGTGCCAGCAGTGAATTAGCTGGACAGGGCAATCAGCCCCAGCATTTT.

This chain links TRBV2 with TRBJ2-7, with D perhaps matching TRBD1 or TRBD2 (5 bases each). The CDR3 has 13 residues. The V end was cut by 7 bases, the J end by 7 bases, with 17 bases between. CDR1 and CDR2 (germline): SNHLY, FYNNEI. The CDR3 DNA is TGTGCCAGCAAAGGTGACGGGACGGGGGAGCAGTACTTC. This encodes CASKGDGTGEQYF.

The chain joins TRBV13 to TRBJ2-3; D is unresolved. CDR1 and CDR2 from the germline V gene are PRHDT and FYEKMQ (reference sequence). This CDR3 has 11 amino acids. Trimming removed 3 bases at V and 2 bases at J, with 0 bases between. The CDR3 here is CASSFTDTQYF. The CDR3 DNA reads as TGTGCCAGCAGCTTCACAGATACGCAGTATTTT.

The chain couples TRBV5-1 to TRBJ1-2; D is perhaps TRBD1 (6 bases). The CDR3 has 13 residues. From germline, CDR1 is SGHRS and CDR2 YFSETQ. The V and J ends lost 3 bases and 8 bases respectively, with 14 bases between them. The CDR3 loop reads CASSYNIGGGYTF. The CDR3 DNA sequence: TGCGCCAGCAGCTATAACATCGGGGGCGGCTACACCTTC.

The chain employs TRBV9 and TRBJ2-3, with a weak D call TRBD1 (6 bases). The germline gives CDR1 SGDLS, CDR2 YYNGEE. The length of the CDR3 is 14 residues. V shed 6 bases and J shed 2 bases, with 13 bases lying between them. The CDR3 DNA is TGTGCCAGCAACCCAGGGGTCTACACAGATACGCAGTATTTT. This encodes CASNPGVYTDTQYF.

For the CDR3, the DNA is TGTGCCAGCAGTTTCGACAGGTTTAATCAGCCCCAGCATTTT. Translated: CASSFDRFNQPQHF. The V call is TRBV27, the J call TRBJ1-5; a possible D gene is TRBD1 (6 bases). Germline lookup yields CDR1 MNHEY and CDR2 SMNVEV (reference sequence). Trimming shortened V by 3 bases and J by 4 bases, and 10 bases separated the two germline ends. This CDR3 has 14 residues.

This chain links TRBV7-3 with TRBJ2-3, with 8 bases identical to TRBD2. The CDR3 has 17 residues. V gave up 3 bases and J gave up 1 base; unmatched junction bases: 9. CDR1 is SGHTA, CDR2 FQGTGA, per germline. The CDR3 DNA reads TGTGCCAGCAGCTTCCTATCCGCGGGGGGTCGCACAGATACGCAGTATTTT. Its protein is CASSFLSAGGRTDTQYF.

The rearrangement uses TRBV15 and TRBJ2-1; 9 nucleotides align to TRBD1. The V gene's germline CDR1 is LNHNV and CDR2 YYDKDF (reference sequence). Trimming took 1 base from V and 5 from J; bases not matched to a gene: 6. This CDR3 has 16 amino acids. This chain's CDR3 is CATSRVGTGSDNEQFF. Written as DNA, the CDR3 is TGTGCCACCAGCAGAGTGGGGACAGGGTCCGACAATGAGCAGTTCTTC.

This clone came up a few times. The chain carries TRBV28 and TRBJ2-5; D remains ambiguous. The CDR3 contains 14 residues. CDR1 and CDR2 from the germline V gene are MDHEN and SYDVKM. The ends were cut back, 3 bases at V and 2 bases at J, with 10 bases in the middle. The CDR3 spells CASSFLTRQETQYF. The CDR3 DNA reads TGTGCCAGCAGTTTCTTGACCAGGCAAGAGACCCAGTACTTC.

This chain uses TRBV5-1 with TRBJ2-7, with D tentatively TRBD1 (6 bases). Germline V gives CDR1 SGHRS, CDR2 YFSETQ. The ends were cut back, 1 base at V and 4 bases at J, with 15 bases in the middle. This CDR3 comprises 15 residues. CDR3 loop: CASSLTDSGAYEQYF. CDR3 DNA sequence: TGCGCCAGCAGCTTGACGGACAGTGGGGCTTACGAGCAGTACTTC.

About this clone itself: The same CDR3 can be traced to other DNA sequences in this sample. This rearrangement joins TRBV19 to TRBJ2-6; D remains ambiguous. Trimming pared 1 base from V and 0 bases from J, leaving 4 bases between. This CDR3 region has 15 residues. Per the germline V gene, CDR1 is LNHDA and CDR2 is SQIVND (reference sequence). The CDR3 sequence: CASSIGSSGANVLTF. In DNA, the CDR3 is TGTGCCAGTAGTATAGGGAGCTCTGGGGCCAACGTCCTGACTTTC.

The chain links TRBV7-3 to TRBJ1-1, with a weak D call TRBD1 (6 bases). There are 13 residues in the CDR3. CDR1 is SGHTA and CDR2 is FQGTGA in the germline V gene. The ends were cut back, 5 bases at V and 4 bases at J, with 11 bases in the middle. DNA for the CDR3: TGTGCCAGCAGCCAATTACAGGGCACTGAAGCTTTCTTT. It encodes CASSQLQGTEAFF.

This clone was seen a single time. V usage is TRBV9 and J usage is TRBJ2-3, with 7 positions matching TRBD2. V was pared by 0 bases and J by 5 bases, with 6 bases of the junction left unmatched. Germline V lookup: CDR1 SGDLS, CDR2 YYNGEE. This CDR3 is built from 15 residues. DNA for the CDR3: TGTGCCAGCAGCGTAGATGGCGGGAGTAAAGATACGCAGTATTTT. This codes for CASSVDGGSKDTQYF. Together with reference TRBV9 and TRBJ2-3, the CDR3 gives the full variable domain: DSGVTQTPKHLITATGQRVTLRCSPRSGDLSVYWYQQSLDQGLQFLIQYYNGEERAKGNILERFSAQQFPDLHSELNLSSLELGDSALYFCASSVDGGSKDTQYFGPGTRLTVL.

The rearrangement links TRBV6-1 to TRBJ1-3; tentative D call: TRBD1 (5 bases). Germline V lookup: CDR1 MNHNS, CDR2 SASEGT. V was shortened by 4 bases and J by 0 bases, with 7 bases between the two germline ends. This CDR3 spans 14 amino acids. In nucleotides, the CDR3 is TGTGCCAGCAGTGGGACACACTCTGGAAACACCATATATTTT. Amino acid sequence: CASSGTHSGNTIYF.

The chain is built from TRBV5-1 and TRBJ1-1; no definite D call. The CDR3 has 13 amino acids. The V and J ends lost 7 bases and 2 bases respectively, with 12 bases between them. Germline values: CDR1 SGHRS, CDR2 YFSETQ. The CDR3: CASGRGGNTEAFF. The CDR3 DNA follows: TGCGCCAGCGGTCGAGGAGGTAACACTGAAGCTTTCTTT.

V gene TRBV7-8 combines with J gene TRBJ2-3; 7 bases are a match to TRBD1. The trim removed 5 bases at V and 4 bases at J, leaving 12 bases unmatched. The CDR3 is 16 residues long. The germline gives CDR1 SGHVS, CDR2 FQNEAQ. CDR3 residues: CASSTRQGQGADTQYF. CDR3 bases: TGTGCCAGCAGCACTCGACAGGGCCAGGGGGCAGATACGCAGTATTTT.

This clone has a handful of counts. J is TRBJ1-1 and V is TRBV18; the D is unclear. In germline, CDR1 is KGHSH, CDR2 LQKENI. The CDR3 length is 17 residues. Trimming stripped 1 base from V and 1 base from J, with 16 bases between. CDR3 sequence: CASSPLSLSGRNTEAFF. In nucleotides, the CDR3 is TGTGCCAGCTCACCACTCAGCCTGTCGGGGAGGAACACTGAAGCTTTCTTT.

The chain links TRBV28 to TRBJ1-4, with D hard to call. Germline-derived CDR1 and CDR2 are MDHEN and SYDVKM. This CDR3 is 13 amino acids long. The V end was cut by 10 bases, the J end by 8 bases, with 17 bases between. CDR3 loop: CATGGPRLEKLFF. As DNA, the CDR3 is TGTGCCACCGGCGGGCCGCGCCTCGAAAAACTGTTTTTT.

The V gene is TRBV9, the J gene TRBJ2-7; 8 bases fit TRBD1. From germline, CDR1 is SGDLS and CDR2 YYNGEE. The trim removed 0 bases at V and 6 bases at J, leaving 14 bases unmatched. The CDR3 contains 17 residues. The CDR3 loop is CASSVDLNRGLLGEQYF. CDR3 bases: TGTGCCAGCAGCGTAGACTTGAACAGGGGGTTGTTAGGCGAGCAGTACTTC.

The CDR3 DNA is TGTGCCAGTAGTATCGACAGGGAACAGTACTTC. Translation: CASSIDREQYF. The chain combines TRBV19 with TRBJ2-7, with 7 positions matching TRBD1. J gave up 10 bases and V 3 bases, and 3 bases lay outside the gene matches. This CDR3 has 11 residues. Germline-derived CDR1 and CDR2 are LNHDA and SQIVND (reference sequence).